The 7 T cell receptor beta chains in this list originate from one sample, sequenced in a study of CXCR3-negative and CXCR3-positive naive CD8 T cells. The TRB cDNA libraries were prepared by 5' RACE with UMI labels. TCRdb reprocessed the 5' RACE reads, keeping one entry per CDR3 protein, no DNA. The listing contains over 35,000 distinct CDR3 sequences. Sequencing was carried out using naive CXCR3- CD8+ T cells from blood. Subset: CD45RO-CCR7+CD27+CD95- naive CD8+ T cells lacking CXCR3 (TNR3-). The receptors derive from a human donor in good health. Some clones in this sample may be carry-over from other donors' samples.

The genes are TRBV2 and TRBJ1-1. Per germline, CDR1 SNHLY and CDR2 FYNNEI. The CDR3 is 15 amino acids. The CDR3 is CASSEGLATDTEAFF.

J is TRBJ2-7 and V is TRBV14; TCRdb calls TRBD2, which cannot be checked without DNA. CDR1 and CDR2 from the germline V gene are SGHDN and FVKESK. This CDR3 spans 13 amino acids. The chain's CDR3 is CASSPSGLYEQYF.

The CDR3 reads CATSRLDNEQFF. The genes are TRBV15 and TRBJ2-1; lacking DNA, the TRBD2 call made by TCRdb goes unchecked. Germline V gene sequence: CDR1 LNHNV, CDR2 YYDKDF (reference sequence). The CDR3 spans 12 residues.

The chain uses TRBV7-3 and TRBJ2-5; without DNA, the TCRdb call of TRBD2 cannot be checked. This CDR3 contains 13 residues. From germline, CDR1 is SGHTA and CDR2 FQGTGA. Here the CDR3 reads CASSLGLEETQYF.

CDR3 region: CASSRDREVGELFF. The chain joins TRBV27 to TRBJ2-2; there is no DNA to check the TCRdb D call of TRBD1. The CDR3 contains 14 residues. Per the germline V gene, CDR1 is MNHEY and CDR2 is SMNVEV (reference sequence).

This sequence joins TRBV5-1 and TRBJ1-2. The germline V gene encodes CDR1 SGHRS and CDR2 YFSETQ. CDR3 length equals 15 residues. The CDR3 loop is CASRDGRELDYGYTF.

V and J are TRBV9 and TRBJ2-3. Germline V CDR1 and CDR2: SGDLS, YYNGEE. The CDR3 length is 13 residues. CDR3 sequence: CASSVDRTDTQYF.